This T cell receptor beta chain was captured by sequencing in a study of cytomegalovirus exposure and HLA in healthy donors. Note on this clone: The target antigen is unknown.

The PCR employed 60 Vbeta primers together with 13 Jbeta primers. Assay: immunoSEQ multiplex PCR; the TCRdb copy retains only in-frame clones and omits some. The repertoire has approximately 90,000 clones, nearly 70% of them found once; the top ten carry over 13%. Whole-study findings and limits: Further analysis, carried out later, found HLA-associated TCR beta chains more clonally expanded than equally common other chains. TCR beta V- and J-gene trimming, according to a later analysis, was linked to a missense DCLRE1C variant. Researchers reported from a later analysis that most CMV-associated TCR beta chains appeared HLA-restricted. Researchers reported in a later analysis that common viral pathogens appeared linked to several top clusters.

CDR1 and CDR2 from the germline V gene are MNHEY and SVGAGI. The V and J ends lost 2 bases and 0 bases respectively, with 8 bases between them. This CDR3 is built from 15 residues. The chain combines TRBV6-5 with TRBJ2-1; D might be TRBD2 (5 bases). This TCR derives from a woman aged 50 to 60 in good health and CMV-seropositive. The sample taken for sequencing was PBMCs. The CDR3 nucleotides are TGTGCCAGCAGTTACGGTGGGAGCTCCTACAATGAGCAGTTCTTC. It encodes CASSYGGSSYNEQFF.